This T cell receptor (beta chain) was recovered during a study of patients and donors after allogeneic stem cell transplantation. Trimming took off 9 bases at V and 1 base at J, with 9 bases between the two ends. The CDR3 contains 12 residues. CDR1 and CDR2 from the germline V gene are MNHEY and SMNVEV (reference sequence). A single record per CDR3 protein comes from TCRdb applying MiXCR to the RT-PCR reads. The sample contains more than 850,000 distinct CDR3 sequences, about a sixth of which appear only once. The chain joins TRBV27 to TRBJ1-2; D is ambiguous. The sequenced sample was blood, either unsorted or a sorted T cell fraction (not recorded which). The origin of this receptor is a human donor who was either an allogeneic HSCT recipient or a stem cell or donor lymphocyte infusion donor (not recorded which). It is not recorded whose cells these are; they may come from a transplant donor. CDR3 sequence reads: CASHDGNYGYTF. CDR3 nucleotide sequence: TGTGCCAGTCACGACGGTAACTATGGCTACACCTTC.